This TCR beta chain came from a study of T cell changes during pregnancy in multiple sclerosis. The table came from immunoSEQ multiplex PCR; TCRdb's copy has only in-frame clones and leaves some out. The table lists some 17,000 clones, over 75% of them singletons. Between the trimmed V and J ends, which lost 2 bases and 4 bases, there was a span of 6 bases. This CDR3 has 13 residues. Germline CDR1 SEHNR, CDR2 FQNEAQ (reference sequence). The chain couples TRBV7-9 to TRBJ1-3, with TRBD1 as a possible D gene (5 bases). Material: CD8+ T cells from peripheral blood mononuclear cells, obtained after pregnancy. This TCR came from a female donor in good health, enrolled as a control in a pregnancy study. CDR3 region: CASSLPGGNTIYF. CDR3 nucleotide sequence: TGTGCCAGCAGCTTACCAGGGGGAAACACCATATATTTT.